A single sample gave rise to the 20 T cell receptor beta chains below, sequenced in a study of cytomegalovirus exposure and HLA in healthy donors. The study ran its PCR with 60 Vbeta and 13 Jbeta primers. Generated by immunoSEQ multiplex PCR, the TCRdb table keeps only in-frame clones and is missing some. The data contain tens of thousands of clones, about 81% of them singletons. Material: PBMCs. The receptors were gathered from a woman aged 40 to 50 in good health and CMV-seropositive.

The chain is built from TRBV7-3 and TRBJ2-2; D is possibly TRBD2 (6 bases). CDR1 is SGHTA and CDR2 is FQGTGA in the germline V gene. V gave up 6 bases and J gave up 4 bases, with 12 bases separating them. The CDR3 contains 14 residues. The CDR3 nucleotides are TGTGCCAGCAGGCGGCGGGGCTTCACCGGGGAGCTGTTTTTT. Protein: CASRRRGFTGELFF.

V is TRBV9 and J is TRBJ2-1; 8 nucleotides align to TRBD2. The CDR3 runs 14 residues. With 0 bases clipped from V and 10 bases from J, the junction kept 6 bases outside the gene matches. CDR1 is SGDLS and CDR2 is YYNGEE in the germline V gene. The CDR3 reads CASSVVWGGGEQFF. CDR3 nucleotides: TGTGCCAGCAGCGTAGTGTGGGGCGGGGGGGAGCAGTTCTTC. Drawing the rest from reference TRBV9 and TRBJ2-1, the complete variable domain is DSGVTQTPKHLITATGQRVTLRCSPRSGDLSVYWYQQSLDQGLQFLIQYYNGEERAKGNILERFSAQQFPDLHSELNLSSLELGDSALYFCASSVVWGGGEQFFGPGTRLTVL.

In regard to this clone: A much larger clone is a single base away; this may be a read error. The chain recombines TRBV11-3 with TRBJ2-3, with 15 bases fitting TRBD2. The length of the CDR3 is 15 residues. J gave up 4 bases and V 5 bases, and 1 base lay outside the gene matches. Germline loops: CDR1 SGHNT, CDR2 YENEEA. CDR3 amino acids: CASSGLAGGPDTQYF. The CDR3 DNA reads as TGTGCCAGCAGCGGACTAGCGGGGGGGCCAGATACGCAGTATTTT.

The V and J genes are TRBV5-1 and TRBJ1-2; the D gene is possibly TRBD1 (6 bases). With 0 bases removed from V and 6 bases from J, the gap between germline ends came to 9 bases. The germline CDR1 and CDR2 sequences are SGHRS and YFSETQ. The CDR3 loop spans 13 amino acids. The CDR3: CASSLVTGDGYTF. The CDR3 region has the DNA TGCGCCAGCAGCTTGGTGACAGGTGATGGCTACACCTTC.

The J gene is TRBJ2-2, the V gene TRBV11-2; D might be TRBD2 (7 bases). Germline CDR1 is SGHAT and CDR2 is FQNNGV. The CDR3 contains 16 residues. V lost 7 bases to trimming and J lost 4 bases, with 19 bases between them. In nucleotides, the CDR3 is TGTGCCAGCAACCGCCTTACGGGGGGCGCCACCGGGGAGCTGTTTTTT. It is translated as CASNRLTGGATGELFF.

The chain employs TRBV5-1 and TRBJ2-7, with 12 positions matching TRBD2. Germline values: CDR1 SGHRS, CDR2 YFSETQ. The CDR3 totals 16 residues. Germline trimming cut 4 bases from V and 2 bases from J; bases unmatched to any gene: 7. CDR3 residues: CASSLTSGGLTYEQYF. The CDR3 region has the DNA TGCGCCAGCAGCCTCACTAGCGGGGGGCTTACCTACGAGCAGTACTTC. The full variable domain, in which reference TRBV5-1 and TRBJ2-7 provide the parts outside the CDR3, is KAGVTQTPRYLIKTRGQQVTLSCSPISGHRSVSWYQQTPGQGLQFLFEYFSETQRNKGNFPGRFSGRQFSNSRSEMNVSTLELGDSALYLCASSLTSGGLTYEQYFGPGTRLTVT.

The J gene is TRBJ2-7, the V gene TRBV21-1; TRBD1 is taken as the D call from the table, unchecked against the DNA. TRBV21-1 is classified as a pseudogene. The CDR3 spans 14 residues. This CDR3 is CAGWGGTGDGEQYF. The CDR3 DNA reads as TGTGCCGGCTGGGGCGGGACAGGGGACGGCGAGCAGTACTTC.

V and J are TRBV4-1 and TRBJ2-5, with 9 bases that match TRBD1. The better agreement between TRBJ2-7 and the DNA end casts doubt on the J call. From germline, CDR1 is MGHRA and CDR2 YSYEKL. The CDR3 runs to 14 residues. The CDR3 region is CASSRRDREGEQYF. CDR3 nucleotides: TGCGCCAGCAGCCGCCGGGACAGGGAAGGCGAGCAGTACTTC.

The gene calls are TRBV5-1 and TRBJ2-2, with D possibly being TRBD1 (5 bases). This CDR3 spans 16 amino acids. V lost 3 bases to trimming and J lost 4 bases, with 16 bases between them. Germline lookup yields CDR1 SGHRS and CDR2 YFSETQ. CDR3 coding DNA: TGCGCCAGCAGCTCTCTTGCAGGGTGGAGCACCGGGGAGCTGTTTTTT. The encoded protein is CASSSLAGWSTGELFF.

V usage is TRBV28 and J usage is TRBJ2-2; tentative D call: TRBD1 (6 bases). The CDR3 consists of 16 residues. V was trimmed by 6 bases and J by 6 bases, leaving 20 bases between them. Germline loops: CDR1 MDHEN, CDR2 SYDVKM. The CDR3 DNA sequence: TGTGCCAGCAGCTCAGTACAGGGTGATGGCGCCGGGGAGCTGTTTTTT. This translates into CASSSVQGDGAGELFF.

V and J are TRBV27 and TRBJ2-2; D gene uncertain. V shed 3 bases and J shed 5 bases, with 7 bases lying between them. The CDR3 runs 13 residues. The germline V gene encodes CDR1 MNHEY and CDR2 SMNVEV (reference sequence). CDR3 sequence (DNA): TGTGCCAGCAGTTTCACAGTTACCGGGGAGCTGTTTTTT. This encodes CASSFTVTGELFF.

The CDR3 region has the DNA TGTGCCAGCAGGGAACAGGCGAACACTGAAGCTTTCTTT. Translated, it gives CASREQANTEAFF. V gene TRBV7-3 combines with J gene TRBJ1-1, with a possible D match to TRBD1 (5 bases). The germline CDR1 and CDR2 sequences are SGHTA and FQGTGA. The CDR3 length is 13 residues. The ends were cut back, 6 bases at V and 1 base at J, with 9 bases in the middle.

This clone was seen a handful of times. J is TRBJ1-2 and V is TRBV4-3; TRBD1 matches at 8 bases. Germline CDR1 and CDR2: LGHNA and YSLEER. CDR3 length: 14 amino acids. V was pared by 2 bases and J by 4 bases, with 3 bases of the junction left unmatched. In nucleotides, the CDR3 is TGCGCCAGCAGCCAACAAGGACAGGGCTATGGCTACACCTTC. Translating gives CASSQQGQGYGYTF.

Worth noting for this clone: This sample includes further DNA sequences coding for the same CDR3. V is TRBV18 and J is TRBJ1-6, with D tentatively TRBD1 (6 bases). Germline loops: CDR1 KGHSH, CDR2 LQKENI. The CDR3 runs 13 residues. Trimming stripped 5 bases from V and 6 bases from J, with 8 bases between. This chain's CDR3 is CASSEDSNSPLHF. CDR3 nucleotide sequence: TGTGCCAGCTCAGAGGACAGTAATTCACCCCTCCACTTT.

The chain couples TRBV5-1 to TRBJ2-3; 8 positions agree with TRBD1. This CDR3 contains 14 residues. Germline V gene lookup returns CDR1 SGHRS and CDR2 YFSETQ. Trimming cost V 5 bases and J 5 bases; bases outside gene matches: 7. CDR3 amino acids: CASSAGQVRDTQYF. The CDR3 DNA follows: TGCGCCAGCAGTGCGGGACAGGTCAGAGATACGCAGTATTTT.

This chain links TRBV4-3 with TRBJ2-7, with 9 bases matching TRBD1. J gave up 4 bases and V 0 bases, and 7 bases lay outside the gene matches. Looked up from germline, CDR1 is LGHNA and CDR2 is YSLEER. This CDR3 is built from 16 residues. Here the CDR3 reads CASSQDPTGGKYEQYF. The CDR3, as DNA: TGCGCCAGCAGCCAAGATCCTACAGGGGGCAAATACGAGCAGTACTTC.

The chain recombines TRBV29-1 with TRBJ2-5; 10 bases align to TRBD2. CDR1 and CDR2 (germline): SQVTM, ANQGSEA. V dropped 5 bases and J dropped 7; count of bases not matched to a gene: 7. The CDR3 has 13 amino acids. Here the CDR3 reads CSVPPSGGGTQYF. The DNA of the CDR3 is TGCAGCGTTCCTCCTAGCGGGGGTGGGACCCAGTACTTC.

The chain combines TRBV5-5 with TRBJ2-7; perhaps TRBD2 as D (5 bases). This CDR3 comprises 14 residues. The V gene's germline CDR1 is SGHKS and CDR2 YYEKEE (reference sequence). With 5 bases removed from V and 6 bases from J, the gap between germline ends came to 18 bases. For the CDR3, the DNA is TGTGCCAGCAGTTGGGAGTTGTCCCCTCTCGAGCAGTACTTC. Encoded protein: CASSWELSPLEQYF.

The genes are TRBV12-1 and TRBJ1-6; the listed D gene, TRBD1, was not tested against the DNA. TRBV12-1 is deemed a pseudogene. The CDR3 covers 14 residues. The CDR3 here is CASSQRDRVSPLHF. The DNA for the CDR3 is TGTGCCAGCAGCCAACGGGACAGGGTTTCACCCCTCCACTTT.

The rearrangement uses TRBV6-5 and TRBJ2-3; 13 positions agree with TRBD2. V lost 0 bases and J lost 8; bases outside the gene matches: 2. The CDR3 is 15 amino acids. Looked up from germline, CDR1 is MNHEY and CDR2 is SVGAGI. In DNA form, the CDR3 reads TGTGCCAGCAGTTACTCGACTAGCGGGGGGTTTACGCAGTATTTT. Translating gives CASSYSTSGGFTQYF.